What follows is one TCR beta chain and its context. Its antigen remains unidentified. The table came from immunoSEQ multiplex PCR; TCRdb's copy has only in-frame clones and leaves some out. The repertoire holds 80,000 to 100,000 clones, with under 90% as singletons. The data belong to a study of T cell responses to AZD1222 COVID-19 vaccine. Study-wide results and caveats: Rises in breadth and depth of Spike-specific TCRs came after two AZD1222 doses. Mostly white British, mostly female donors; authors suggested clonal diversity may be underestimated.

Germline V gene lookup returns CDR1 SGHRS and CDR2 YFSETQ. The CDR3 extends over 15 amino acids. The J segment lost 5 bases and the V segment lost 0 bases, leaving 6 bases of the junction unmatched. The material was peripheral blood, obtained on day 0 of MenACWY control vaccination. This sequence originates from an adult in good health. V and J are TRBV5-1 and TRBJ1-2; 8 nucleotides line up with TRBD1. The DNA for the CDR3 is TGCGCCAGCAGCTTGGGAGACAGGGGAGGTTATGGCTACACCTTC. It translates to CASSLGDRGGYGYTF.